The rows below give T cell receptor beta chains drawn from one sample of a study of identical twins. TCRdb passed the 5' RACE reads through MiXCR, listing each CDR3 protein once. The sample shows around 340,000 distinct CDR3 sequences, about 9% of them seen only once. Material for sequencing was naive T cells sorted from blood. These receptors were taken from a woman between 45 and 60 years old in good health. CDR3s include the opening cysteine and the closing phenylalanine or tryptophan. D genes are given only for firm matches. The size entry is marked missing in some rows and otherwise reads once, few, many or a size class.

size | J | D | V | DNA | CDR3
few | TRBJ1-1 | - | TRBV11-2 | TGTGCCAGCAGCTTAGGGTGGACAGCGAACACTGAAGCTTTCTTT | CASSLGWTANTEAFF
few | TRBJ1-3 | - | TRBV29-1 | TGCAGCGCAGCGACGTGGGGAAACACCATATATTTT | CSAATWGNTIYF
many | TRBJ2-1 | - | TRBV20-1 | TGCAGTGCCTCGATCAATGAGCAGTTCTTC | CSASINEQFF
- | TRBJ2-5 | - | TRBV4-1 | TGCGCCAGCAGCCAAGTTGGACGGGACGGGACCCAGTACTTC | CASSQVGRDGTQYF
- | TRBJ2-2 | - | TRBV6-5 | TGTGCCAGCAGTCTACTAGTGGGCACCGGGGAGCTGTTTTTT | CASSLLVGTGELFF
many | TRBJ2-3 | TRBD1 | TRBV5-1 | TGCGCCAGTCGACAGGGCTTATCTAGCACAGATACGCAGTATTTT | CASRQGLSSTDTQYF
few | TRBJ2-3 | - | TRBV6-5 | TGTGCCAGCAGTTACTCGCAGGGGAGCACAGATACGCAGTATTTT | CASSYSQGSTDTQYF
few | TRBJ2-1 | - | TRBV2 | TGTGCCAGCAGTGTGTTGTTACCTGGCTCCTACAATGAGCAGTTCTTC | CASSVLLPGSYNEQFF
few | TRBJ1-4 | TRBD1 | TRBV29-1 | TGCAGCGCCGAATCAGACAGGGGGAGTGAAAAACTGTTTTTT | CSAESDRGSEKLFF
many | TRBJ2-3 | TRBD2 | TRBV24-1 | TGTGCCACCAGTGATTCTAGCGGGAGTTTGCCAGATACGCAGTATTTT | CATSDSSGSLPDTQYF